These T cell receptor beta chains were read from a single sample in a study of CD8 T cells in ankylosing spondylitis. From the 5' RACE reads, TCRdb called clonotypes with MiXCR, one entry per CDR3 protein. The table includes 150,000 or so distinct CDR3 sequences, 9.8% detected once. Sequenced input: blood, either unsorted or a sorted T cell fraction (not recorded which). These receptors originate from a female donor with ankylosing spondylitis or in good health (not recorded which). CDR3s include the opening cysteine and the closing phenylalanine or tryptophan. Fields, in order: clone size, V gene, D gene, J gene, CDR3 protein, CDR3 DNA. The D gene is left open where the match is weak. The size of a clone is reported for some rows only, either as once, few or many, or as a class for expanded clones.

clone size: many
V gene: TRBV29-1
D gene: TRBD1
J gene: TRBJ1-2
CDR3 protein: CSVEGQGYGYTF
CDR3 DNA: TGCAGCGTTGAGGGACAGGGCTATGGCTACACCTTC

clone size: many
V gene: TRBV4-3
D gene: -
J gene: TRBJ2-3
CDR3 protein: CASSPGRMLTDTQYF
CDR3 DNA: TGCGCCAGCAGCCCGGGGCGGATGCTCACAGATACGCAGTATTTT

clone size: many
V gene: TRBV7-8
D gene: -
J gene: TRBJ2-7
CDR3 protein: CASSLEQGVRYEQYF
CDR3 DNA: TGTGCCAGCAGCTTAGAACAAGGGGTTCGGTACGAGCAGTACTTC

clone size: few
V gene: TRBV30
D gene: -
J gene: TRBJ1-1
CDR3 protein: CAWNTPPGAFF
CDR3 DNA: TGTGCCTGGAACACCCCACCGGGAGCTTTCTTT

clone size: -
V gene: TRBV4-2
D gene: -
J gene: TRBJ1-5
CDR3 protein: CASGLGGYQPQHF
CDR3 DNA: TGTGCCAGCGGCCTCGGGGGTTATCAGCCCCAGCATTTT

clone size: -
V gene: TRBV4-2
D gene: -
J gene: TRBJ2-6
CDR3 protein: CASSQALSGANVLTF
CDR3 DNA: TGTGCCAGCAGCCAAGCCCTCTCTGGGGCCAACGTCCTGACTTTC

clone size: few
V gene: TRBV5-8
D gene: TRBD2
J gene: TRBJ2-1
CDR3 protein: CASSTGTSAGDEQFF
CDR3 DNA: TGTGCCAGCAGCACCGGGACTAGCGCCGGGGATGAGCAGTTCTTC

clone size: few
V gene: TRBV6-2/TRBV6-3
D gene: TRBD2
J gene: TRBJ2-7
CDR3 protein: CASSHSGTTYEQYF
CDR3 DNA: TGTGCCAGCAGCCATAGCGGGACCACCTACGAGCAGTACTTC

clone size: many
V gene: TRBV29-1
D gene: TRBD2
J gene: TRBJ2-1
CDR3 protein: CSVDIPVVRTSIDEQFF
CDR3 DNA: TGCAGCGTTGACATTCCCGTGGTCCGGACTAGCATCGATGAGCAGTTCTTC

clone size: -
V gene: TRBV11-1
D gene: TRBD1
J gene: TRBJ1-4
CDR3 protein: CASTPDGVTGDPNEKLFF
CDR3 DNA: TGTGCCAGCACTCCTGATGGGGTGACAGGGGACCCTAATGAAAAACTGTTTTTT

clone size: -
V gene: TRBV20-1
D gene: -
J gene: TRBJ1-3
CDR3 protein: CSARRRGGPGNTIYF
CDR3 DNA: TGCAGTGCTAGGCGCCGCGGGGGGCCTGGAAACACCATATATTTT

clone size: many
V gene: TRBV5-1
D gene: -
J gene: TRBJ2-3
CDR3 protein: CASSVRETTDTQYF
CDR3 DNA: TGCGCCAGCAGCGTGAGGGAGACCACAGATACGCAGTATTTT

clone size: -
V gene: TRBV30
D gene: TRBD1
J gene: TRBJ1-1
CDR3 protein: CAWSAGGATEAFF
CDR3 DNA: TGTGCCTGGAGTGCAGGGGGAGCGACTGAAGCTTTCTTT

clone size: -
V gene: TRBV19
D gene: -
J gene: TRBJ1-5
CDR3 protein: CASSSYSPRLDQPQHF
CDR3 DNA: TGTGCCAGTAGTTCATATTCCCCTCGATTAGATCAGCCCCAGCATTTT

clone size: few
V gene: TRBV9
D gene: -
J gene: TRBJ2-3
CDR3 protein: CASSASSSTDTQYF
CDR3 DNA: TGTGCCAGCAGCGCCAGTTCTAGCACAGATACGCAGTATTTT

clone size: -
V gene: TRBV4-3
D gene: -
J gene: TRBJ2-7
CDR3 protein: CASSPSSSGTSYEQYF
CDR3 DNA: TGCGCCAGCAGCCCCTCTTCGAGCGGAACGTCCTACGAGCAGTACTTC

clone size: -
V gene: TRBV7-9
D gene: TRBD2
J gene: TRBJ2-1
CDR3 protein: CASRPGLAGGEQFF
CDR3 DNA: TGTGCCAGCAGACCTGGACTAGCGGGAGGCGAGCAGTTCTTC

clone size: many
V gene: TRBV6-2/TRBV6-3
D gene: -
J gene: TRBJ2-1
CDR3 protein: CASSYLDEQFF
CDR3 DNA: TGTGCCAGCAGTTACTTGGATGAGCAGTTCTTC

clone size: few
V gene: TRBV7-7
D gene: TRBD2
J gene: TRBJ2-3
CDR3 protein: CAVSGTSGPTDTQYF
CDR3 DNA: TGTGCTGTATCCGGGACTAGCGGCCCCACAGATACGCAGTATTTT

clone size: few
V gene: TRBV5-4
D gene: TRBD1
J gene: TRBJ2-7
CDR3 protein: CASSFPGQGINEQYF
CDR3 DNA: TGTGCCAGCAGCTTCCCAGGACAGGGGATCAACGAGCAGTACTTC

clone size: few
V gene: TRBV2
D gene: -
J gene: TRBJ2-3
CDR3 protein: CASSVMASAPSTDTQYF
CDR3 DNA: TGTGCCAGCAGTGTTATGGCGTCAGCACCTAGCACAGATACGCAGTATTTT

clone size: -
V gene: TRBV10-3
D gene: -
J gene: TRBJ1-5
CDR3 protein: CAISQNPTGEYSNQPQHF
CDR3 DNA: TGTGCCATCAGCCAAAACCCGACGGGAGAGTATAGCAATCAGCCCCAGCATTTT

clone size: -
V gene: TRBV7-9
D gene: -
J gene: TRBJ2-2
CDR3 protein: CASSLAPSRMSGELFF
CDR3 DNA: TGTGCCAGCAGCTTAGCCCCATCTCGAATGTCCGGGGAGCTGTTTTTT

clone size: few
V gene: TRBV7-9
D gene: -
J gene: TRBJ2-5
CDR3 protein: CASSEAERVQETQYF
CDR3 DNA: TGTGCCAGCAGCGAGGCGGAGCGGGTGCAAGAGACCCAGTACTTC

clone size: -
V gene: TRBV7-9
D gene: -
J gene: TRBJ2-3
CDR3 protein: CAGSTPGAKSDTQYF
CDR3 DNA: TGTGCCGGTTCGACTCCCGGGGCGAAATCCGATACGCAGTATTTT

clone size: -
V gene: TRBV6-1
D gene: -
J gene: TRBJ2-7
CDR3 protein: CASSDGGYEQYF
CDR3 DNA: TGTGCCAGCAGTGATGGAGGGTACGAGCAGTACTTC

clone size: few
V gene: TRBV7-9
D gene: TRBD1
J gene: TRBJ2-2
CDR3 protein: CASSSRQGDGELFF
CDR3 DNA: TGTGCCAGCAGCTCCAGACAGGGAGACGGGGAGCTGTTTTTT